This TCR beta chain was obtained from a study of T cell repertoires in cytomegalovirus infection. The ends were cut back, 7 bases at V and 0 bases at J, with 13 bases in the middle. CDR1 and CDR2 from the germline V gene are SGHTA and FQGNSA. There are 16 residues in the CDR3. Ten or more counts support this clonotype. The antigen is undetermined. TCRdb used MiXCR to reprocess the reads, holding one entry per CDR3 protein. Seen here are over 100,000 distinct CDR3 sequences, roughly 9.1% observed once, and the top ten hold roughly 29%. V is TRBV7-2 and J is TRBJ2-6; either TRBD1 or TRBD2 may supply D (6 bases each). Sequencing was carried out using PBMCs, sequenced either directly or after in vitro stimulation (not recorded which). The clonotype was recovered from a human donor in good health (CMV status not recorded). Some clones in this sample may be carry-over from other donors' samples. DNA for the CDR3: TGTGCCAGCACCCAAGGGGGGCTCTCTGGGGCCAACGTCCTGACTTTC. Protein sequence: CASTQGGLSGANVLTF.